This T cell receptor beta chain originates from a study of cytomegalovirus exposure and HLA in healthy donors (TCRdb year 2017). Some background on the complete study: In an earlier analysis of about 560 of the donors, 276 Gb of sequence data and some 100 million unique TCR beta sequences from about 179 million T cells were reported. Because of strong linkage in the cohort, roughly five DR-DQ haplotypes were treated as single units for association and clustering. Across around 400 genotyped donors of the cohort, an average of about 250,000 unique TCR beta nucleotide sequences per donor were sequenced, and roughly 17% of those sequences were non-productive. Besides the first cohort of roughly 640 subjects, a separate validation cohort made up of 120 or so different subjects was used. A later genetic analysis took genome-wide SNP genotypes for about three fifths of the 666 donors and used that subset as a discovery cohort. To study patterns of TCR occurrence, a later analysis re-analyzed previously published TCR beta repertoires from under 750 donors and added high-resolution HLA genotyping. The study profiled the T cell repertoires of hundreds of subjects by immunosequencing and related them to cytomegalovirus serostatus. The later analysis used no new phenotypic data to find candidate immune exposures, relying instead on TCR beta sequences and their occurrence across donors. The study was designed to test whether signatures of past pathogen exposure could be identified by cataloging public T cell receptors. In an earlier analysis of 500 to 650 of the donors, high-throughput TCR beta sequencing was used to judge whether each TCR beta V gene segment behaved as functional or pseudogenic. Among the 398 genotyped donors, around 81% belonged to the genetic ancestry cluster associated with self-reported Caucasian donors. HLA typing covered class I and class II loci at four-digit resolution. About 300 gigabases of sequencing data and tens of millions of unique TCR sequences were included in an early release covering several hundred HLA-typed donors. The study combined high-throughput TCR immunosequencing, statistical association of individual TCRs with disease status, and machine learning to predict cytomegalovirus infection status. Alongside the repertoire data, information on donor age, sex, ethnicity and CMV serostatus was compiled. Every discovery cohort repertoire had been produced on one sequencing platform. The number of typed donors differed by locus: about 629-640 for A, B, C, DRB1 and DQB1; approximately 520 for DQA1; approximately 610 for DPA1; and roughly 490 for DPB1. The full study reports these points: A further reported finding was that TCR beta sequences accurately predicted the HLA-A and HLA-B alleles for most subjects in the first cohort. A later analysis found that most CMV-associated TCR beta chains appeared HLA-restricted, with HLA associations seemingly driven largely by CMV exposure. Because HLA typing was unavailable for some donors at each locus, only the typed subset was used in association tests. When HLA alleles, especially DR and DQ, strongly co-occurred, TCR associations were difficult to assign to individual alleles. Broadly in line with IMGT annotations, most TCR beta V segments showed up in productive rearrangements about 90% or about 30% of the time in an earlier analysis of approximately 600 of the donors. A cluster of highly shared sequence variants was judged likely to be a technical artifact of the sequencing pipeline. Compared with the approximately 600-donor mean, donors in an Asian-associated ancestry cluster had fewer N-insertions in productive TCRs, according to a later genetic analysis. In this cohort, only TCR beta chains were sequenced, and detectable features were limited by the absence of alpha or paired-chain data. Specific HLA alleles were associated with about 17,000 TCR beta sequences at a false discovery rate of 0.05 in a later analysis. An association between a missense DCLRE1C variant and V-gene and J-gene trimming of TCR beta chains was found in a later genetic analysis and replicated in an independent cohort. While some public TCRs were present in many individuals, most TCR sequences turned up only very rarely across donors. Because the 87-base-pair reads could not distinguish some IMGT-functional V segments, including TRBV6-2 and TRBV6-3, those segments were excluded. Cytomegalovirus status was reported to be diagnosed by the classifier with high specificity and sensitivity in both the original and validation cohorts. It was suggested by the authors that the approach could potentially be generalized to other disease states and immunological phenotypes. Correlated functional status among segregating V segments might be attributable to linkage disequilibrium, but an unknown experimental factor could not be ruled out. Because counts were too low, more than 15 rarely observed V segments, including chromosome 9 orphons, were excluded from the earlier analysis of some 590 of the donors. In a later analysis, TCR association rates were found to vary across HLA loci, with the most associated TCRs seen for DRB1 alleles and the fewest for HLA-C alleles. The only immune exposure information available for the cohort was CMV serostatus. In vitro tests confirmed that a few of the cytomegalovirus-associated TCR beta chains recognize cytomegalovirus antigens. The study listed 150 to 200 TCR beta chains as associated with cytomegalovirus. In a later analysis, HLA-associated TCR beta chains were found to be more clonally expanded and to have lower generation probabilities than equally common non-associated chains. Roughly uniform sequencing depth across donors was assumed in presence/absence analyses, although this assumption may not hold. According to a later analysis, parvovirus B19, influenza, CMV and Epstein-Barr virus appeared linked to several top co-occurrence clusters.

In total, roughly 670 healthy bone marrow donors made up the cohort. Cohort members were all nominally healthy when sampled, although unrecorded immune exposures were likely present. The donor was CMV seronegative and belonged to the group of 320 or so seronegative cohort members. Each donor provided a peripheral blood sample, and peripheral blood mononuclear cells were used for TCR beta sequencing. The Qiagen DNeasy Blood Extraction Kit was used to extract genomic DNA from the blood cell samples. From its cysteine to its phenylalanine, the CDR3 spans 16 amino acids. The DNA shown is the 48-base CDR3, in frame from base 1. The germline V gene (reference sequence) specifies SEHNR as CDR1 and FQNEAQ as CDR2. For this clone: Its antigen remains undetermined. A junction end diverges from the germline sequence, so it may reflect a read error.

Receptor libraries were prepared by the immunoSEQ multiplex PCR assay. A mixture of 60 forward primers for TCR Vbeta segments and 13 reverse primers for TCR Jbeta segments was used in the multiplex PCR. The CDR3 region of rearranged TCR beta genes was amplified from genomic DNA with a multiplex PCR assay. Amplified TCR beta libraries were sequenced as 87-base-pair reads on the Illumina HiSeq System. Processing in the source paper ran as follows. A later analysis counted 65 million to 90 million unique TCR beta chains across the 666 repertoires, and 9 million to 14 million of these chains were shared by at least two donors. Raw reads were error-corrected and collapsed into unique sequences with a nearest-neighbor algorithm that merged closely related sequences to remove PCR and sequencing errors. Alignment of CDR3 sequences to IMGT reference sequences was used to assign V, D and J gene segments. For a sequence to be retained, at least a six-nucleotide match to both a V gene segment and a J gene segment was required. A rearrangement was called productive if the CDR3 had no stop codons and remained in frame with V and J, and every other rearrangement was called non-productive. CDR3 was defined according to IMGT convention as the region running from the second conserved V-encoded cysteine to the conserved J-encoded phenylalanine. The earlier analysis of roughly 590 of the donors excluded sequences that lacked an unambiguous match to a single V gene segment. In an earlier analysis of approximately 590 of the donors, V segments were called functional above 56.7% productive rearrangements and were called segregating when the between-donor standard deviation exceeded 5%. A statistical classification framework was built to diagnose cytomegalovirus status from the catalog of TCR beta chain sequences. A later analysis assigned V and J genes by comparing TCR nucleotide sequences with IMGT/GENE-DB human TR gene sequences. In a later analysis, CDR3 sequences and most-parsimonious VDJ recombination scenarios were assigned using the TCRdist pipeline. In a later analysis, each TCR beta chain was defined by its CDR3 amino acid sequence together with its V-gene family, and reads lacking a unique V-gene family were excluded. As a way to deal with suspected cross-contamination and a sequencing artifact, a later analysis dropped 640 or so nucleotide sequences that were highly shared and had low generation probability. In a later analysis, a clonal expansion index was calculated for each public chain from normalized within-repertoire ranks of inferred template counts. In a later analysis, generation probabilities were computed using a VDJ recombination model fitted to out-of-frame rearrangements, and the results were checked against IGoR. In a later analysis, TCR-TCR, TCR-HLA and TCR-CMV co-occurrence was scored with hypergeometric tests, and a repertoire-size bias correction was applied to TCR pairs. A later analysis estimated false discovery rates by permuting HLA or CMV assignments 20 times. In a later analysis, co-occurring TCRs were grouped with DBSCAN, and TCRdist sequence similarity was added when clustering was performed within HLA-allele-positive subsets. For co-occurrence clustering, repertoires with fewer than 30,000 or more than 120,000 public chains were excluded, along with several repertoires with anomalous nucleotide sharing. TCRdb's version of the immuneACCESS table is confined to in-frame rearrangements and falls short of the full clone set. An unresolved V gene accounts for under half of the shortfall where checked; the remainder is of unknown origin. That table gives V, J and clone size, and the DNA gave D and trimming. The sample data list about 150,000 clones, and approximately 65% of these were observed just once. The top ten hold 5.5% to 7.5% of the sample.

The origin of this receptor is a woman aged 60-75 years in good health and CMV-seronegative. Sample: PBMCs. The V and J genes are TRBV7-9 and TRBJ1-2; 12 bases in the junction line up with TRBD1. The DNA reads as follows: TGTGCCAGCAGCCTAGCCCAGGGACAGGGGGCAGGTGGCTACACCTTC. This is translated as CASSLAQGQGAGGYTF.